The 29 T cell receptor beta chains below come from one sample, sequenced in a study of post-analysis software for immune sequencing data. Study-wide results and caveats: When patients were compared with controls, 5 or 6 TRBV segments were more frequent, TRBV5-6, TRBV5-1 and TRBV20-1 among them.

The TCR beta cDNA libraries contained unique molecular identifiers. TCRdb analysed the PCR reads with MiXCR anew, one entry per CDR3 protein. Found here are roughly 200,000 distinct CDR3 sequences, roughly 28% of them singletons; the top ten hold 3% to 4%. No antigens are known for them. Sequencing input: blood. The receptors here all came from a girl under 18 with multiple sclerosis.

As for this clonotype: Germline is not matched at one junction end, which may reflect a read error. This chain links TRBV20-1 with TRBJ1-6; no firm D call. CDR3 size: 12 residues. CDR1 is DFQATT, CDR2 SNEGSKA, per germline (reference sequence). CDR3 nucleotide sequence: TGCAATGCTGGACGGTTGATAGGCCCCCGCCACTTT. Translation gives CNAGRLIGPRHF.

This clonotype was seen a handful of times. The gene calls are TRBV20-1 and TRBJ1-1; D is ambiguous. The CDR3 consists of 14 residues. Germline V gene data show CDR1 as DFQATT and CDR2 as SNEGSKA (reference sequence). Trimming took off 5 bases at V and 2 bases at J, with 15 bases between the two ends. CDR3 residues: CSAPDLRSNTEAFF. The CDR3 DNA reads TGCAGTGCTCCAGACCTGCGGAGTAACACTGAAGCTTTCTTT.

This clonotype was observed a handful of times. J is TRBJ1-1 and V is TRBV20-1, with D unresolved. This CDR3 contains 14 residues. V lost 0 bases to trimming and J lost 1 base, with 9 bases between them. Germline lookup yields CDR1 DFQATT and CDR2 SNEGSKA (reference sequence). The CDR3 loop is CSARDSGRNTEAFF. The CDR3 bases are TGCAGTGCTAGAGATTCCGGTAGGAACACTGAAGCTTTCTTT.

V gene TRBV19 combines with J gene TRBJ1-2; maybe TRBD1 (6 bases). This CDR3 is built from 13 residues. Germline V CDR1 and CDR2: LNHDA, SQIVND (reference sequence). Trimming left V 5 bases short and J 4 bases short, with 11 bases between. This CDR3 is CASSGGQIYGYTF. The CDR3, as DNA: TGTGCCAGTAGTGGCGGACAGATCTATGGCTACACCTTC. The complete variable domain, with remaining parts taken from reference TRBV19 and TRBJ1-2, reads DGGITQSPKYLFRKEGQNVTLSCEQNLNHDAMYWYRQDPGQGLRLIYYSQIVNDFQKGDIAEGYSVSREKKESFPLTVTSAQKNPTAFYLCASSGGQIYGYTFGSGTRLTVV.

This clonotype was counted ten times or more. V is TRBV20-1 and J is TRBJ1-5; a weak D match, TRBD1 (6 bases). Germline lookup yields CDR1 DFQATT and CDR2 SNEGSKA (reference sequence). This CDR3 contains 12 residues. The V and J ends lost 6 bases and 4 bases respectively, with 10 bases between them. The CDR3 DNA follows: TGCAGTGCCGTCGACAGGAATCAGCCCCAGCATTTT. This codes for CSAVDRNQPQHF.

In this sample, this clonotype turned up a few times. At one of its ends the junction is not consistent with the germline gene, which may arise from a read error. The V gene is TRBV6-1, the J gene TRBJ1-1; D uncertain. CDR1 and CDR2 from the germline V gene are MNHNS and SASEGT. The CDR3 loop spans 13 amino acids. The CDR3 DNA reads TGTGCCAGCACTGAATCCGGGAGTACCAAAGCTTTCTTT. This translates into CASTESGSTKAFF.

The rearrangement joins TRBV29-1 to TRBJ1-1; no definite D call. The CDR3 contains 10 residues. Between the trimmed V and J ends, which lost 4 bases and 11 bases, there was a span of 11 bases. Germline CDR1 is SQVTM and CDR2 is ANQGSEA. The CDR3 region is CSVGWGTAFF. DNA for the CDR3: TGCAGCGTTGGGTGGGGTACTGCTTTCTTT.

This clonotype was picked up many times. The genes are TRBV5-1 and TRBJ2-7; possible D gene TRBD1, 6 bases. Germline V gene data show CDR1 as SGHRS and CDR2 as YFSETQ. This CDR3 has 12 amino acids. The ends were cut back, 4 bases at V and 5 bases at J, with 10 bases in the middle. CDR3 nucleotide sequence: TGCGCCAGCAGCCCAGGGGCCCACGAGCAGTACTTC. As protein: CASSPGAHEQYF.

This sequence joins TRBV6-5 and TRBJ2-3; D is tentatively TRBD1 or TRBD2 (6 bases each). CDR1 is MNHEY and CDR2 is SVGAGI in the germline V gene. V lost 0 bases, J lost 3 bases, and 16 bases lay in between. CDR3 length: 17 amino acids. The CDR3 region has the DNA TGTGCCAGCAGTTACTCTGGGGGCGGCGGGGCTACAGATACGCAGTATTTT. Translating it yields CASSYSGGGGATDTQYF.

Notes on this clonotype: An end of the junction differs from the germline gene, which may be a read error. This rearrangement joins TRBV29-1 to TRBJ2-1, with 10 nucleotides matching TRBD1. The end of the DNA aligns better with TRBJ2-7, so the J call may be wrong. CDR1 is SQVTM, CDR2 ANQGSEA, per germline. This CDR3 is 14 amino acids long. As DNA, the CDR3 is TGTAGCGTAGTCCGGGACAGGGGATACAATGAGCAGTACTTC. Amino acid sequence: CSVVRDRGYNEQYF.

This clonotype was seen a few times. The chain recombines TRBV20-1 with TRBJ2-6; D ambiguous. V was cut by 4 bases and J by 1 base, with 8 bases left in between. This CDR3 is 14 amino acids long. Looked up from germline, CDR1 is DFQATT and CDR2 is SNEGSKA (reference sequence). The CDR3 sequence is CSANGASGANVLTF. CDR3 bases: TGCAGTGCTAACGGAGCGTCTGGGGCCAACGTCCTGACTTTC.

The chain joins TRBV6-1 to TRBJ1-6; D is ambiguous. With 2 bases removed from V and 12 bases from J, the gap between germline ends came to 11 bases. The CDR3 extends over 13 amino acids. Germline CDR1 MNHNS, CDR2 SASEGT. The CDR3 loop reads CASSERASLPLHF. CDR3 DNA sequence: TGTGCCAGCAGTGAAAGGGCTTCTCTACCCCTCCACTTT.

J is TRBJ1-1 and V is TRBV5-1; D is perhaps TRBD1 (5 bases). Per germline, CDR1 SGHRS and CDR2 YFSETQ. The length of the CDR3 is 15 residues. V lost 0 bases to trimming and J lost 7 bases, with 16 bases between them. CDR3 DNA: TGCGCCAGCAGCTTGGGCCAGGGACTATCGATTGAAGCTTTCTTT. It is translated as CASSLGQGLSIEAFF. The full variable domain, in which reference TRBV5-1 and TRBJ1-1 provide the parts outside the CDR3, is KAGVTQTPRYLIKTRGQQVTLSCSPISGHRSVSWYQQTPGQGLQFLFEYFSETQRNKGNFPGRFSGRQFSNSRSEMNVSTLELGDSALYLCASSLGQGLSIEAFFGQGTRLTVV.

This clonotype came up many times. V usage is TRBV10-3 and J usage is TRBJ2-7; 7 bases are shared with TRBD1. The CDR3 has 12 residues. V trimming: 11 bases; J trimming: 6 bases; junction bases outside the gene matches: 10. Per the germline V gene, CDR1 is ENHRY and CDR2 is SYGVKD. In DNA form, the CDR3 reads TGTGCCTATGGGACAGACGCAGGCGAGCAGTACTTC. The encoded protein is CAYGTDAGEQYF.

The chain couples TRBV7-9 to TRBJ2-1, with D perhaps TRBD1 (6 bases). The V gene's germline CDR1 is SEHNR and CDR2 FQNEAQ (reference sequence). CDR3 length: 14 residues. The V and J ends lost 8 bases and 5 bases respectively, with 16 bases between them. CDR3 loop: CASRVETGNNEQFF. The DNA of the CDR3 is TGTGCCAGCCGGGTGGAGACAGGCAACAATGAGCAGTTCTTC.

This clonotype was picked up a small number of times. CDR3 DNA: TGTGCCAGCAGCTTACAGGAAAATCAGCCCCAGCATTTT. Amino acids: CASSLQENQPQHF. The V and J genes are TRBV7-2 and TRBJ1-5; D ambiguous. The CDR3 runs 13 residues. The germline V gene encodes CDR1 SGHTA and CDR2 FQGNSA. The V and J ends lost 2 bases and 4 bases respectively, with 6 bases between them.

This clonotype came up many times. The chain has TRBV12-3 or TRBV12-4 and TRBJ2-7, with 7 bases matching TRBD2. The CDR3 spans 13 residues. V dropped 11 bases and J dropped 9; count of bases not matched to a gene: 16. For the CDR3, the DNA is TGTGCCTCCTACGGGCAGGGACTACGAGTGCAGTACTTC. Translating gives CASYGQGLRVQYF.

This clonotype has a handful of counts. The CDR3 coding sequence is TGTGCCAGCAGCCAGGCCACAGATACGCAGTATTTT. It specifies CASSQATDTQYF. V and J are TRBV7-9 and TRBJ2-3; no definite D call. The CDR3 is made up of 12 amino acids. V was clipped by 5 bases and J by 2 bases, with 5 bases between them. From germline, CDR1 is SEHNR and CDR2 FQNEAQ (reference sequence).

In the case of this clonotype: A much larger clone differs by one base, so this may be a read error. This sequence joins TRBV3-1 and TRBJ2-3; possibly TRBD2 for D (7 bases). This CDR3 is built from 15 residues. Germline assignment: CDR1 LGHDT and CDR2 YNNKEL (reference sequence). This CDR3 reads CVSSPRRGGRDTQYF. The CDR3 nucleotides are TGTGTCAGCAGCCCTCGAAGGGGGGGGCGGGATACGCAGTATTTT.

This chain uses TRBV2 with TRBJ2-4; D may correspond to TRBD1 or TRBD2 (5 bases each). V lost 8 bases and J lost 0, with 14 bases in between. The CDR3 has 15 residues. Per germline, CDR1 SNHLY and CDR2 FYNNEI. CDR3 sequence: CASGSEGKAKNIQYF. CDR3 coding DNA: TGTGCCAGCGGGAGTGAGGGGAAAGCCAAAAACATTCAGTACTTC.

This clonotype was observed many times. DNA for the CDR3: TGCGCCAGCAGCTTCCATCCGGGACAGGGGGCACCGAGCTACACCTTC. It is translated as CASSFHPGQGAPSYTF. This chain connects TRBV5-1 to TRBJ1-2; 12 positions agree with TRBD1. Unmatched junction bases numbered 11, after V lost 2 bases and J lost 9 bases. Germline values: CDR1 SGHRS, CDR2 YFSETQ. The CDR3 loop spans 16 amino acids.

This clonotype was seen many times. The chain uses TRBV29-1 and TRBJ2-7, with 8 bases matching TRBD1. From germline, CDR1 is SQVTM and CDR2 ANQGSEA. The CDR3 extends over 13 amino acids. J gave up 4 bases and V 4 bases, and 6 bases lay outside the gene matches. The CDR3 loop reads CSVGGRGRYEQYF. CDR3 nucleotide sequence: TGCAGCGTTGGGGGCAGGGGGCGTTACGAGCAGTACTTC.

This clonotype was detected many times. The CDR3 DNA reads as TGCAGTGCGCCGGTGGGGTACAATGAGCAGTTCTTC. Protein: CSAPVGYNEQFF. The chain carries TRBV20-1 and TRBJ2-1; no definite D call. The CDR3 sequence is 12 residues long. Trimming stripped 6 bases from V and 4 bases from J, with 10 bases between. Germline CDR1 reads DFQATT; CDR2 reads SNEGSKA (reference sequence).

The table lists this clonotype with a few counts. The V and J genes are TRBV7-9 and TRBJ1-1, with D unresolved. V lost 5 bases, J lost 4 bases, and 8 bases lay in between. From germline, CDR1 is SEHNR and CDR2 FQNEAQ (reference sequence). The CDR3 is made up of 12 amino acids. The CDR3 region has the DNA TGTGCCAGCAGCCCCGCCCCCACTGAAGCTTTCTTT. Translating it yields CASSPAPTEAFF.

The V gene is TRBV20-1, the J gene TRBJ2-3; no clear D. Germline V gives CDR1 DFQATT, CDR2 SNEGSKA (reference sequence). The CDR3 sequence is 13 residues long. V dropped 3 bases and J dropped 2 bases, with 9 bases sitting between them. The CDR3 is CSASLVPTDTQYF. The CDR3 nucleotides read TGCAGTGCTAGCCTAGTCCCCACAGATACGCAGTATTTT.

The rearrangement joins TRBV20-1 to TRBJ2-5, with 7 bases identical to TRBD2. The germline V gene encodes CDR1 DFQATT and CDR2 SNEGSKA (reference sequence). This CDR3 region has 16 residues. V shed 0 bases and J 5 bases; nucleotides not matched to a gene: 12. The CDR3 region is CSAREGQGGRWETQYF. The CDR3 DNA is TGCAGTGCTAGAGAAGGACAAGGCGGGAGATGGGAGACCCAGTACTTC.

This clonotype was seen repeatedly, ten times or more. V usage is TRBV28 and J usage is TRBJ2-3; 9 nucleotides agree with TRBD2. The V gene end was trimmed by 6 bases and the J gene end by 9 bases; junction bases not matched to a gene: 19. CDR3 length equals 17 residues. Germline-derived CDR1 and CDR2 are MDHEN and SYDVKM. CDR3 DNA: TGTGCCAGCAGGCCCATAAGCGGGAGGCCCCTTTTGTCCACGCAGTATTTT. Translating it yields CASRPISGRPLLSTQYF.

About this clonotype: Since a much larger clone is just one base distant, this may be a read error. The chain joins TRBV7-9 to TRBJ2-6; D is ambiguous. Per the germline V gene, CDR1 is SEHNR and CDR2 is FQNEAQ (reference sequence). This CDR3 spans 15 amino acids. CDR3 sequence: CTSSPRNSGANVLTF. CDR3 sequence (DNA): TGTACCAGCAGCCCCCGTAACTCTGGGGCCAACGTCCTGACTTTC.

This clonotype turned up a few times. V and J are TRBV7-3 and TRBJ2-3, with a possible D match to TRBD2 (5 bases). The V end was cut by 5 bases, the J end by 2 bases, with 11 bases between. The CDR3 consists of 14 residues. Per the germline V gene, CDR1 is SGHTA and CDR2 is FQGTGA. The CDR3 coding sequence is TGTGCCAGCAGCCGGACTGCTTCCACAGATACGCAGTATTTT. It yields the protein CASSRTASTDTQYF.